This is a list of T cell receptor beta chains from one sample in a study of identical twins. TCRdb independently ran MiXCR on the 5' RACE reads; one entry per CDR3 protein. The sample has 250,000 to 350,000 distinct CDR3 sequences; more than 6.5% are singletons. The same data also went into a second study, on yellow fever vaccine responses in identical twins.

What was sequenced was memory (CD45RO+) T cells sorted from blood. These TCRs come from a woman aged 18-35 years in good health. The conserved cysteine and the conserved F or W are not part of the CDR3 here.

v_gene: TRBV5-6; j_gene: TRBJ2-1; len: 14; CDR3aa: ASRSPMAPGYNEQF
v_gene: TRBV12-3/TRBV12-4; j_gene: TRBJ1-5; len: 12; CDR3aa: ASILNGGNQPQH
v_gene: TRBV10-3; j_gene: TRBJ2-3; len: 14; CDR3aa: AISESRDRGGDTQY
v_gene: TRBV2; j_gene: TRBJ2-6; len: 16; CDR3aa: ASGIRQGIFSGANVLT
v_gene: TRBV27; j_gene: TRBJ2-1; len: 12; CDR3aa: ASSMTVGRIEQF
v_gene: TRBV19; j_gene: TRBJ1-1; len: 11; CDR3aa: ASTRGRGTEAF
v_gene: TRBV29-1; j_gene: TRBJ2-6; len: 11; CDR3aa: SVGLSGANVLT
v_gene: TRBV20-1; j_gene: TRBJ1-6; len: 12; CDR3aa: SARPGGVPSPLH
v_gene: TRBV3-1; j_gene: TRBJ2-3; len: 15; CDR3aa: ASSQGMAGGKSDTQY
v_gene: TRBV5-1; j_gene: TRBJ2-1; len: 18; CDR3aa: ASSLALLAGERGSYNEQF
v_gene: TRBV10-3; j_gene: TRBJ2-7; len: 12; CDR3aa: AIRRSGRGDEQY
v_gene: TRBV5-1; j_gene: TRBJ2-7; len: 13; CDR3aa: ASSPDIGNSYEQY
v_gene: TRBV5-1; j_gene: TRBJ1-1; len: 11; CDR3aa: ASSLVGETEAF
v_gene: TRBV20-1; j_gene: TRBJ1-1; len: 12; CDR3aa: SATRGLGNTEAF